A single sample gave rise to the 26 T cell receptor beta chains below, sequenced in a study of T cell responses to AZD1222 COVID-19 vaccine. Assay: immunoSEQ multiplex PCR; the TCRdb copy retains only in-frame clones and omits some. Here the sample spans more than 150,000 clones, roughly nine tenths being singletons. Sample: peripheral blood, taken 28 days after the second AZD1222 dose. These receptors were collected from an adult who received the AZD1222 COVID-19 vaccine.

The chain joins TRBV5-1 to TRBJ2-1; 7 bases align to TRBD2. The germline gives CDR1 SGHRS, CDR2 YFSETQ. V lost 1 base to trimming and J lost 3 bases; unmatched junction nucleotides: 10. The CDR3 sequence is 17 residues long. In nucleotides, the CDR3 is TGCGCCAGCAGCTTGCTCCCTGGTAGCGGGTACTACAATGAGCAGTTCTTC. The encoded protein is CASSLLPGSGYYNEQFF.

V and J are TRBV19 and TRBJ1-3, with TRBD1 matching over 7 bases. The CDR3 covers 13 residues. Germline trimming cut 2 bases from V and 7 bases from J; bases unmatched to any gene: 2. The V gene's germline CDR1 is LNHDA and CDR2 SQIVND (reference sequence). The CDR3 DNA follows: TGTGCCAGTAGTATACAGACAGGGAACACCATATATTTT. Translated, it gives CASSIQTGNTIYF. The variable domain in full, with the rest retrieved from reference TRBV19 and TRBJ1-3, is DGGITQSPKYLFRKEGQNVTLSCEQNLNHDAMYWYRQDPGQGLRLIYYSQIVNDFQKGDIAEGYSVSREKKESFPLTVTSAQKNPTAFYLCASSIQTGNTIYFGEGSWLTVV.

The chain links TRBV18 to TRBJ2-7; 9 bases agree with TRBD2. Germline lookup yields CDR1 KGHSH and CDR2 LQKENI. The CDR3 extends over 15 amino acids. V lost 3 bases and J lost 0; bases outside the gene matches: 3. For the CDR3, the DNA is TGTGCCAGCTCACCCGGACTAGCGAACTCCTACGAGCAGTACTTC. This sequence encodes CASSPGLANSYEQYF. The full variable domain, in which reference TRBV18 and TRBJ2-7 provide the parts outside the CDR3, is NAGVMQNPRHLVRRRGQEARLRCSPMKGHSHVYWYRQLPEEGLKFMVYLQKENIIDESGMPKERFSAEFPKEGPSILRIQQVVRGDSAAYFCASSPGLANSYEQYFGPGTRLTVT.

V is TRBV28 and J is TRBJ1-5, with 9 bases aligning to TRBD1. Per the germline V gene, CDR1 is MDHEN and CDR2 is SYDVKM. Trimming took 1 base from V and 6 from J; bases not matched to a gene: 4. CDR3 size: 15 residues. CDR3 loop: CASSLFEQGAQPQHF. Written as DNA, the CDR3 is TGTGCCAGCAGTTTATTTGAACAGGGGGCTCAGCCCCAGCATTTT.

The CDR3 region is CASTGTSGYNEQFF. CDR3 sequence (DNA): TGCGCCAGCACGGGGACTAGCGGTTACAATGAGCAGTTCTTC. The chain links TRBV10-2 to TRBJ2-1; 11 bases match TRBD2. Germline V gene lookup returns CDR1 WSHSY and CDR2 SAAADI. V lost 7 bases, J lost 4 bases, and 3 bases stayed unmatched. The CDR3 has 14 residues.

This clone was counted only a few times. The chain joins TRBV5-4 to TRBJ1-2, with 10 bases matching TRBD1. With V trimmed by 5 bases and J by 7 bases, 11 bases remained unmatched. This CDR3 is built from 15 residues. Germline V CDR1 and CDR2: SGHNT, YYREEE (reference sequence). CDR3 sequence reads: CASSPRQGADSGYTF. The CDR3 nucleotides read TGTGCCAGCAGTCCTAGACAGGGGGCGGATTCTGGCTACACCTTC. The full variable domain, in which reference TRBV5-4 and TRBJ1-2 provide the parts outside the CDR3, is ETGVTQSPTHLIKTRGQQVTLRCSSQSGHNTVSWYQQALGQGPQFIFQYYREEENGRGNFPPRFSGLQFPNYSSELNVNALELDDSALYLCASSPRQGADSGYTFGSGTRLTVV.

The V and J genes are TRBV11-3 and TRBJ2-1; no reliable D call. CDR1 is SGHNT and CDR2 is YENEEA in the germline V gene. CDR3 size: 15 residues. The germline V and J ends were trimmed by 5 bases and 2 bases, with 13 bases remaining between them. The CDR3 region is CASSPRLNAYNEQFF. For the CDR3, the DNA is TGTGCCAGCAGCCCCCGACTCAACGCCTACAATGAGCAGTTCTTC.

The chain joins TRBV30 to TRBJ1-5; a possible D gene is TRBD1 (6 bases). From germline, CDR1 is GTSNPN and CDR2 SVGIG (reference sequence). V lost 5 bases to trimming and J lost 5 bases, with 13 bases between them. The CDR3 is 13 residues long. CDR3 sequence (DNA): TGTGCCTGGGAACAGGGTTTCGATCAGCCCCAGCATTTT. Residues: CAWEQGFDQPQHF.

The CDR3 sequence is CASSFGGAPGYRNEQFF. CDR3 bases: TGTGCCAGCAGCTTTGGCGGAGCCCCGGGATATCGCAATGAGCAGTTCTTC. This chain links TRBV11-3 with TRBJ2-1, with a tentative D call TRBD2 (5 bases). Germline values: CDR1 SGHNT, CDR2 YENEEA. V was shortened by 3 bases and J by 6 bases, with 21 bases between the two germline ends. The CDR3 loop spans 17 amino acids.

This chain joins TRBV9 and TRBJ2-7; a possible D gene is TRBD2 (6 bases). V dropped 4 bases and J dropped 5 bases, with 7 bases sitting between them. The germline gives CDR1 SGDLS, CDR2 YYNGEE. The CDR3 covers 11 residues. The CDR3 is CASSSGDEQYF. CDR3 nucleotides: TGTGCCAGCAGCTCGGGGGACGAGCAGTACTTC.

This chain uses TRBV19 with TRBJ1-5; no firm D call. V dropped 4 bases and J dropped 2 bases, with 12 bases sitting between them. This CDR3 region has 15 residues. Germline V gene lookup returns CDR1 LNHDA and CDR2 SQIVND (reference sequence). CDR3 DNA: TGTGCCAGTAGTAGGGAGGGCGCAGGCAATCAGCCCCAGCATTTT. This gives the protein CASSREGAGNQPQHF.

The rearrangement uses TRBV30 and TRBJ2-5; TRBD2 agrees at 14 bases. The CDR3 is 20 residues long. CDR1 GTSNPN and CDR2 SVGIG come from the germline V gene (reference sequence). V shed 1 base, J shed 3 bases, and the junction held 16 bases outside the gene matches. CDR3 in DNA: TGTGCCTGGAGTGGACTGACTAGCGGGAGGGCCATTTTCTTCAAAGAGACCCAGTACTTC. As protein: CAWSGLTSGRAIFFKETQYF. Looking up the rest from reference TRBV30 and TRBJ2-5 gives the full variable domain: SQTIHQWPATLVQPVGSPLSLECTVEGTSNPNLYWYRQAAGRGLQLLFYSVGIGQISSEVPQNLSASRPQDRQFILSSKKLLLSDSGFYLCAWSGLTSGRAIFFKETQYFGPGTRLLVL.

This rearrangement joins TRBV7-9 to TRBJ2-2; D not resolved. The germline V gene encodes CDR1 SEHNR and CDR2 FQNEAQ (reference sequence). This CDR3 has 14 amino acids. Trimming removed 5 bases from V and 5 bases from J, with 12 bases in between. For the CDR3, the DNA is TGTGCCAGCAGCGCGAGACTCGGAACCGGGGAGCTGTTTTTT. Translated: CASSARLGTGELFF.

This clone was observed once. The chain combines TRBV30 with TRBJ1-1; D is ambiguous. Between the trimmed V and J ends, which lost 4 bases and 0 bases, there was a span of 9 bases. The CDR3 length is 13 residues. Germline V gene lookup returns CDR1 GTSNPN and CDR2 SVGIG (reference sequence). The CDR3: CAWISGMNTEAFF. The DNA for the CDR3 is TGTGCCTGGATCTCGGGGATGAACACTGAAGCTTTCTTT.

The chain combines TRBV20-1 with TRBJ1-3; D gene ambiguous. The CDR3 totals 11 residues. V was trimmed by 7 bases and J by 0 bases, leaving 4 bases between them. Looked up from germline, CDR1 is DFQATT and CDR2 is SNEGSKA (reference sequence). In nucleotides, the CDR3 is TGCAGTGTCCACTCTGGAAACACCATATATTTT. It is translated as CSVHSGNTIYF.

The genes are TRBV3-1 (or the pseudogene TRBV3-2) and TRBJ2-5; D uncertain. Trimming cost V 4 bases and J 5 bases, with 8 bases left between them. The CDR3 covers 12 residues. Germline loops: CDR1 LGHDT, CDR2 YNNKEL (reference sequence). The CDR3 nucleotides read TGTGCCAGCAGCCTCCAAGGGGAGACCCAGTACTTC. The encoded protein is CASSLQGETQYF.

The gene calls are TRBV19 and TRBJ1-2; unclear D gene. This CDR3 has 15 residues. CDR1 is LNHDA, CDR2 SQIVND, per germline (reference sequence). Trimming took off 4 bases at V and 4 bases at J, with 16 bases between the two ends. CDR3 sequence: CASSTGDKLLYGYTF. The CDR3 DNA sequence: TGTGCCAGTAGTACTGGAGACAAACTACTCTATGGCTACACCTTC.

The chain links TRBV27 to TRBJ1-2; 9 bases map to TRBD1. Trimming took 5 bases from V and 4 from J; bases not matched to a gene: 14. CDR1 MNHEY and CDR2 SMNVEV come from the germline V gene (reference sequence). The CDR3 consists of 17 residues. The CDR3 DNA follows: TGTGCCAGCAGTCCACTTTACAGGGGGCGCAGGAGCTATGGCTACACCTTC. Protein product: CASSPLYRGRRSYGYTF.

V gene TRBV27 combines with J gene TRBJ1-1; D is undetermined. Germline CDR1 MNHEY, CDR2 SMNVEV (reference sequence). The length of the CDR3 is 14 residues. V was pared by 4 bases and J by 4 bases, with 13 bases between. As DNA, the CDR3 is TGTGCCAGCAGTTCCCCCGACTGGGGCACTGAAGCTTTCTTT. Protein sequence: CASSSPDWGTEAFF.

With respect to this clone: The sample carries other DNA sequences with the same CDR3. J is TRBJ1-3 and V is TRBV5-1; no definite D call. The CDR3 is made up of 14 amino acids. The ends were cut back, 0 bases at V and 4 bases at J, with 8 bases in the middle. Germline V CDR1 and CDR2: SGHRS, YFSETQ. The CDR3 is CASSLEGSGNTIYF. The CDR3 DNA sequence: TGCGCCAGCAGCTTGGAAGGGTCGGGAAACACCATATATTTT.

J is TRBJ1-2 and V is TRBV29-1, with D unresolved. Looked up from germline, CDR1 is SQVTM and CDR2 is ANQGSEA. There are 12 residues in the CDR3. V lost 4 bases and J 7 bases, leaving 13 bases between the germline ends. DNA for the CDR3: TGCAGCGTTGGAGAAAGGGCGGGTGGCTACACCTTC. Its protein is CSVGERAGGYTF. Full variable domain (outside the CDR3, taken from reference TRBV29-1 and TRBJ1-2): SAVISQKPSRDICQRGTSLTIQCQVDSQVTMMFWYRQQPGQSLTLIATANQGSEATYESGFVIDKFPISRPNLTFSTLTVSNMSPEDSSIYLCSVGERAGGYTFGSGTRLTVV.

This chain joins TRBV19 and TRBJ1-2, with a weak D call TRBD1 (6 bases). CDR3 length: 13 amino acids. Looked up from germline, CDR1 is LNHDA and CDR2 is SQIVND (reference sequence). V lost 7 bases, J lost 6 bases, and 15 bases lay in between. The CDR3 is CASTWGARDGYTF. In nucleotides, the CDR3 is TGTGCCAGTACGTGGGGGGCGCGAGATGGCTACACCTTC.

The rearrangement uses TRBV5-1 and TRBJ1-1; TRBD1 might be the D (5 bases). This CDR3 contains 15 residues. Trimming removed 2 bases at V and 0 bases at J, with 11 bases between. CDR1 and CDR2 from the germline V gene are SGHRS and YFSETQ. The chain's CDR3 is CASSFRGGMNTEAFF. The CDR3 DNA sequence: TGCGCCAGCAGCTTCCGGGGGGGAATGAACACTGAAGCTTTCTTT.

CDR3 protein: CAISKDKAVNTEAFF. As DNA, the CDR3 is TGTGCCATCAGCAAGGACAAGGCCGTGAACACTGAAGCTTTCTTT. V is TRBV10-3 and J is TRBJ1-1, with D possibly TRBD1 on 5 matching bases. V shed 6 bases and J shed 0 bases, with 14 bases lying between them. Germline CDR1 reads ENHRY; CDR2 reads SYGVKD. The CDR3 loop spans 15 amino acids.

This clone has just one count. This chain links TRBV4-2 with TRBJ2-7; D could derive from TRBD1 or TRBD2 (5 bases each). The CDR3 runs 17 residues. V was trimmed by 0 bases and J by 0 bases, leaving 15 bases between them. Germline V gene lookup returns CDR1 LGHNA and CDR2 YNFKEQ. CDR3 bases: TGTGCCAGCAGCCAAGAGGGTGGGTGGGACCCCTCCTACGAGCAGTACTTC. The encoded protein is CASSQEGGWDPSYEQYF.

Only one count was recorded for this clone. CDR3 protein: CASSQEGAGGRYGYTF. CDR3 nucleotides: TGTGCCAGCAGCCAAGAAGGGGCAGGGGGCCGTTATGGCTACACCTTC. The chain has TRBV3-1 (or the pseudogene TRBV3-2) and TRBJ1-2, with 8 bases lining up with TRBD1. The CDR3 loop spans 16 amino acids. Germline V gives CDR1 LGHDT, CDR2 YNNKEL (reference sequence). J was trimmed by 5 bases and V by 0 bases; bases with no gene match: 8.